The subject of this entry is one T cell receptor (beta chain). CDR1 is MNHEY and CDR2 is SVGAGI in the germline V gene. The length of the CDR3 is 13 residues. Trimming removed 10 bases at V and 6 bases at J, with 15 bases between. The data originate from a study of blood T cell repertoires in COVID-19. Profiled with immunoSEQ multiplex PCR; TCRdb holds only in-frame clones, not every one. The table includes roughly 170,000 clones, around 73% detected once. The specimen was PBMCs or T cells enriched from blood (not recorded which). The source of this sequence is a woman in her fifties or sixties who had recovered from COVID-19. The rearrangement links TRBV6-5 to TRBJ1-4; D is perhaps TRBD1 (5 bases). The CDR3 DNA is TGTGCCACCATAACTCCGGGGGATGAAAAACTGTTTTTT. The encoded protein is CATITPGDEKLFF.